The 3 T cell receptor beta chains below were found in one sample sequenced in a study of control samples from healthy donors and cancer patients. Only in-frame clones appear in the TCRdb table, and some are missing; sequencing was by immunoSEQ multiplex PCR. This repertoire shows tens of thousands of clones, less than 90% found once; its top ten account for roughly 14%. The sequenced material came from blood. The receptors come from a woman aged 65 to 85 in good health.

The gene calls are TRBV4-1 and TRBJ1-4, with D hard to call. Looked up from germline, CDR1 is MGHRA and CDR2 is YSYEKL. V shed 2 bases and J shed 3 bases, with 4 bases lying between them. CDR3 length: 13 amino acids. This CDR3 reads CASSQTANEKLFF. As DNA, the CDR3 is TGCGCCAGCAGCCAAACTGCTAATGAAAAACTGTTTTTT.

The J gene is TRBJ1-1, the V gene TRBV11-2; D remains unclear. The CDR3 loop spans 15 amino acids. V lost 0 bases and J 5 bases, leaving 13 bases between the germline ends. Germline CDR1 SGHAT, CDR2 FQNNGV. This CDR3 is CASSLDPGGGTEAFF. CDR3 nucleotide sequence: TGTGCCAGCAGCTTAGATCCGGGCGGAGGTACTGAAGCTTTCTTT. The full variable domain, in which reference TRBV11-2 and TRBJ1-1 provide the parts outside the CDR3, is EAGVAQSPRYKIIEKRQSVAFWCNPISGHATLYWYQQILGQGPKLLIQFQNNGVVDDSQLPKDRFSAERLKGVDSTLKIQPAKLEDSAVYLCASSLDPGGGTEAFFGQGTRLTVV.

CDR3 region: CASSHRPQGYGYTF. In DNA form, the CDR3 reads TGTGCCAGCAGCCACCGACCCCAAGGGTATGGCTACACCTTC. The chain has TRBV5-5 and TRBJ1-2; D not certain. There are 14 residues in the CDR3. Germline V gene sequence: CDR1 SGHKS, CDR2 YYEKEE (reference sequence). V shed 4 bases and J shed 5 bases, with 15 bases lying between them.